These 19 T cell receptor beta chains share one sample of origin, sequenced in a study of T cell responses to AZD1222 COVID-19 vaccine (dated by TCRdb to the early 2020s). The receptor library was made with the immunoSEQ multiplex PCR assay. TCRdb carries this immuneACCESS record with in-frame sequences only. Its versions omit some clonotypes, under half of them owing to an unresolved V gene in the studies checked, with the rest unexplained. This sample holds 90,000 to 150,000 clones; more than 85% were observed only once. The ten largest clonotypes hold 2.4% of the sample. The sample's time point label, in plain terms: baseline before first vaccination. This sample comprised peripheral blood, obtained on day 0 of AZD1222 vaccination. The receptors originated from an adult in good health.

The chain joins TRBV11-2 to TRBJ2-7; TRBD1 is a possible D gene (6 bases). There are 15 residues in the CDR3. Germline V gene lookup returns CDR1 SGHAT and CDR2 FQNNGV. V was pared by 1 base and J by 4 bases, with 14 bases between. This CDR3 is CASSLVLDSSYEQYF. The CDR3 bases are TGTGCCAGCAGCTTAGTTCTGGACAGTTCGTACGAGCAGTACTTC.

The chain's CDR3 is CASSSSGSGETQYF. CDR3 coding DNA: TGCGCCAGCAGCTCAAGCGGGAGTGGTGAGACCCAGTACTTC. V and J are TRBV5-1 and TRBJ2-5, with 8 positions matching TRBD2. This CDR3 has 14 amino acids. Germline V CDR1 and CDR2: SGHRS, YFSETQ. Trimming took 3 bases from V and 5 from J; bases not matched to a gene: 6.

CDR3 protein: CASSIPWDEKLFF. CDR3 DNA: TGTGCCAGTAGTATTCCTTGGGATGAAAAACTGTTTTTT. V is TRBV19 and J is TRBJ1-4; D is ambiguous. Germline V gene lookup returns CDR1 LNHDA and CDR2 SQIVND (reference sequence). V lost 3 bases, J lost 6 bases, and 8 bases lay in between. The CDR3 covers 13 residues.

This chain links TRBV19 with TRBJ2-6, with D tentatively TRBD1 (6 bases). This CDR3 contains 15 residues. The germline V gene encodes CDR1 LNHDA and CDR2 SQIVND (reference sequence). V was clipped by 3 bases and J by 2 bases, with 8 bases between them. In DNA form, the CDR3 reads TGTGCCAGTAGTATCCAGGGGCCTGGGGCCAACGTCCTGACTTTC. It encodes CASSIQGPGANVLTF.

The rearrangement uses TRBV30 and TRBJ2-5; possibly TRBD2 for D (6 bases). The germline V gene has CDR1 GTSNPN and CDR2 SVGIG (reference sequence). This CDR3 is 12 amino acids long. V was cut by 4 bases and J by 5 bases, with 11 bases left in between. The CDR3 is CAWTTGGETQYF. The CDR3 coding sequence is TGTGCCTGGACGACTGGAGGGGAGACCCAGTACTTC.

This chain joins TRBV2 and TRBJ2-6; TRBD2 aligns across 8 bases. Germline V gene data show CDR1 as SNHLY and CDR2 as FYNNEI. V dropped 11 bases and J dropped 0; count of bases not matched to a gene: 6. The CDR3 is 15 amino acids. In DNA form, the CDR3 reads TGTGCCGGAACCGGGACTAGCTCTGGGGCCAACGTCCTGACTTTC. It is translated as CAGTGTSSGANVLTF.

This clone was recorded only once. This CDR3 is CASSQDGTDTQYF. CDR3 nucleotide sequence: TGTGCCAGCAGCCAGGACGGCACAGATACGCAGTATTTT. The J gene is TRBJ2-3, the V gene TRBV5-4; the D is unclear. CDR3 size: 13 residues. V was pared by 4 bases and J by 1 base, with 7 bases between. Germline CDR1 is SGHNT and CDR2 is YYREEE (reference sequence). The entire variable domain, with the rest obtained from reference TRBV5-4 and TRBJ2-3, is as follows: ETGVTQSPTHLIKTRGQQVTLRCSSQSGHNTVSWYQQALGQGPQFIFQYYREEENGRGNFPPRFSGLQFPNYSSELNVNALELDDSALYLCASSQDGTDTQYFGPGTRLTVL.

The CDR3 DNA reads TGTGCCAGCAGTTCCGGGGGGCCCAACTATGGCTACACCTTC. Translating gives CASSSGGPNYGYTF. The chain uses TRBV28 and TRBJ1-2, with D perhaps TRBD1 (6 bases). Trimming shortened V by 4 bases and J by 2 bases, and 11 bases separated the two germline ends. Per germline, CDR1 MDHEN and CDR2 SYDVKM. CDR3 length equals 14 residues.

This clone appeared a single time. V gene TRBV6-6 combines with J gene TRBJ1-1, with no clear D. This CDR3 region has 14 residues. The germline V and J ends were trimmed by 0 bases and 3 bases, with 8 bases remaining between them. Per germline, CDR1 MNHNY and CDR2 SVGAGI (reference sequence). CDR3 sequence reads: CASSYSGGYTEAFF. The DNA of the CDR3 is TGTGCCAGCAGTTACTCAGGCGGGTACACTGAAGCTTTCTTT.

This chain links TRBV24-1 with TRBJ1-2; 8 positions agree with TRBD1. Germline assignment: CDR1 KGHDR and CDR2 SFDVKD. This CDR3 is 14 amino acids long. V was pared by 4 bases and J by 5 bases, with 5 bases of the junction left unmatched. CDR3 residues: CATSDRQGRYGYTF. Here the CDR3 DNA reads TGTGCCACCAGTGACCGACAGGGGAGGTATGGCTACACCTTC.

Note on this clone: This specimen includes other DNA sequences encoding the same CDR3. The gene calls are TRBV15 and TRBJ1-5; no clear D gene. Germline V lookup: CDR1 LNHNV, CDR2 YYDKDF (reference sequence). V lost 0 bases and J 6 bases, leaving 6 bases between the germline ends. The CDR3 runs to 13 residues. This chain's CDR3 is CATSRDLVQPQHF. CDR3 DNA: TGTGCCACCAGCAGAGATCTAGTTCAGCCCCAGCATTTT.

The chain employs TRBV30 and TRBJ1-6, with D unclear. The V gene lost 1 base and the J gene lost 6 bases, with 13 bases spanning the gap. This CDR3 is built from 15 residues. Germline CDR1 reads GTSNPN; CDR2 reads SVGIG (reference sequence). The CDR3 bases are TGTGCCTGGAGTGCCCAGGCTTTGGGTAATTCACCCCTCCACTTT. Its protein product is CAWSAQALGNSPLHF.

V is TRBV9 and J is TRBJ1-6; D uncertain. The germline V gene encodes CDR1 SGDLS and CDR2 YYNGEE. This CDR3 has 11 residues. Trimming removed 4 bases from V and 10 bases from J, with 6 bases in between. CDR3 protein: CASSPPSPLHF. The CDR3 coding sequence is TGTGCCAGCAGCCCCCCCTCACCCCTCCACTTT. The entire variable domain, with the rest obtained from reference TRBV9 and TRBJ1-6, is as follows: DSGVTQTPKHLITATGQRVTLRCSPRSGDLSVYWYQQSLDQGLQFLIQYYNGEERAKGNILERFSAQQFPDLHSELNLSSLELGDSALYFCASSPPSPLHFGNGTRLTVT.

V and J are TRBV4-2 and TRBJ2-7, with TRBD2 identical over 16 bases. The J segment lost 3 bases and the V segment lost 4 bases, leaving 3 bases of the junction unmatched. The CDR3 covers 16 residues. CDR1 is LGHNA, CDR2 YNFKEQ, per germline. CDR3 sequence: CASSPGLAGGYYEQYF. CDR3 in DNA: TGTGCCAGCAGCCCGGGACTAGCGGGAGGGTACTACGAGCAGTACTTC.

The CDR3 here is CASSPERGGYTF. CDR3 DNA: TGCGCCAGCAGCCCGGAGAGGGGTGGCTACACCTTC. This chain uses TRBV5-1 with TRBJ1-2; D perhaps matches TRBD1 (5 bases). CDR3 size: 12 residues. Germline V gene data show CDR1 as SGHRS and CDR2 as YFSETQ. V lost 4 bases and J lost 7, with 11 bases in between.

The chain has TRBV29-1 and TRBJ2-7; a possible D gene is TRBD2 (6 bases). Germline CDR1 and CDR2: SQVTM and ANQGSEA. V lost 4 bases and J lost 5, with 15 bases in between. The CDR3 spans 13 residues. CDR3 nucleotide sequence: TGCAGCGTTGTCGGCCAGGGAGGTAACGAGCAGTACTTC. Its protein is CSVVGQGGNEQYF.

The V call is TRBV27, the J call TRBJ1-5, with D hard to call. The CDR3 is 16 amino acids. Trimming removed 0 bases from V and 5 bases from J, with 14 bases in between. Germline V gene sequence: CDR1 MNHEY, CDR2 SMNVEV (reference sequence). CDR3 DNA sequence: TGTGCCAGCAGTTTATCTCGGGGTGAGCAGCATCAGCCCCAGCATTTT. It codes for CASSLSRGEQHQPQHF.

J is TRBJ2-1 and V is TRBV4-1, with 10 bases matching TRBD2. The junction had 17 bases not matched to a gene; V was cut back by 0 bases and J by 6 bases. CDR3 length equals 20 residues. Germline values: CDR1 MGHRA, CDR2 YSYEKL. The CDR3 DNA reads TGCGCCAGCAGCCAAGATTCTTCGAGAGCCCTAGCGGGAGTCCCCAATGAGCAGTTCTTC. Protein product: CASSQDSSRALAGVPNEQFF.

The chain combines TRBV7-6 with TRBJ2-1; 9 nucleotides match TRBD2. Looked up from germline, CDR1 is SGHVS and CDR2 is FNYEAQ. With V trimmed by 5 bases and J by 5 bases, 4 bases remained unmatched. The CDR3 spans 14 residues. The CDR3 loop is CASSPRTSDNEQFF. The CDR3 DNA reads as TGTGCCAGCAGCCCCCGGACTAGCGACAATGAGCAGTTCTTC.